This entry describes one T cell receptor beta chain. What it recognizes is unknown. Preparing the TCRbeta library involved the use of unique molecular identifiers. TCRdb processed the PCR reads anew with MiXCR; each CDR3 protein has one entry. The sample includes about 830,000 distinct CDR3 sequences, about 16% seen only once; the top ten take roughly 4.8%. Germline V CDR1 and CDR2: SGHAT, FQDESV (reference sequence). This CDR3 spans 18 amino acids. The V gene end was trimmed by 5 bases and the J gene end by 3 bases; junction bases not matched to a gene: 13. These data are taken from a study of T-cell reconstitution after alpha-beta-depleted transplantation in children. Study-wide findings and caveats: It was surviving recipient T cells and thymic progenitors that gave some patients high TCRbeta diversity at day 60. When one year had passed after transplant, most T-cell counts and diversity came from newly produced T cells. In patients about two months after transplant, alpha-beta T cells reportedly arose from several hundred expanded graft clones.

The specimen was PBMCs, mostly from graft donor cells, collected 360 days after TCRalphabeta/CD19-depleted stem cell transplant. The clonotype was recovered from a male patient younger than 18 who had a stem cell transplant for acute lymphoblastic leukemia, so the T cells may come from the graft donor. This sequence joins TRBV11-1 and TRBJ2-2; TRBD2 agrees at 9 bases. For the CDR3, the DNA is TGTGCCAGCAGCGCTAAGACTAGCGGTCTTCGAGACACCGGGGAGCTGTTTTTT. Amino acids: CASSAKTSGLRDTGELFF.